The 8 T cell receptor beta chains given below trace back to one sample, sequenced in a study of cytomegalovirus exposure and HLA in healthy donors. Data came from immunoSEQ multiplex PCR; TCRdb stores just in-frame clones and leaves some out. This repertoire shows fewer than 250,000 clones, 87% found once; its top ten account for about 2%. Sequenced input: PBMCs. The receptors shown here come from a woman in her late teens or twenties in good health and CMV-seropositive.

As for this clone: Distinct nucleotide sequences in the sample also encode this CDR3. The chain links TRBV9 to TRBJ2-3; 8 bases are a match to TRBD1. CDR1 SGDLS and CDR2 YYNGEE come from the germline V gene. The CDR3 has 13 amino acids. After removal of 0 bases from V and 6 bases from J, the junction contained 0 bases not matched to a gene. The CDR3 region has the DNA TGTGCCAGCAGCGTAGGACAGGGGGATACGCAGTATTTT. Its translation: CASSVGQGDTQYF.

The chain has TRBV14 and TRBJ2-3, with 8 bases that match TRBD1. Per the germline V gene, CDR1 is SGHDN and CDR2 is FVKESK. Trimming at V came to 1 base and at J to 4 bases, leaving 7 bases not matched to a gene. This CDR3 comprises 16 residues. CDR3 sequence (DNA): TGTGCCAGCAGCCAAGTCCCAGGGGGCTTGCCAGATACGCAGTATTTT. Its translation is CASSQVPGGLPDTQYF.

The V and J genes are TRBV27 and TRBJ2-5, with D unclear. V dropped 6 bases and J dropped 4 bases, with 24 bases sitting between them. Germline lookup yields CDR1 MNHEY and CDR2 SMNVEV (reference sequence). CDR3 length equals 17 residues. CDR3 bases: TGTGCCAGCAGCCCTTTGACCATCCCCAGGTCAAGAGAGACCCAGTACTTC. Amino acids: CASSPLTIPRSRETQYF.

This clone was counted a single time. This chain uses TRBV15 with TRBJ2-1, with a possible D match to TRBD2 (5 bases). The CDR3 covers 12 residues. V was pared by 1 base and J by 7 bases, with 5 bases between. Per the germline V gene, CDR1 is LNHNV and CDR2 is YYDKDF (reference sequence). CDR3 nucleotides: TGTGCCACCAGCAGAGGAGGGAATGAGCAGTTCTTC. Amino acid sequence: CATSRGGNEQFF.

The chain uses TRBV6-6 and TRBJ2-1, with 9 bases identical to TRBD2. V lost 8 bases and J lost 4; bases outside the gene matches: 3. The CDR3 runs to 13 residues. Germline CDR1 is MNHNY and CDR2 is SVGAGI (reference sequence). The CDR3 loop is CASCAGGYNEQFF. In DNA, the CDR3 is TGTGCCAGCTGTGCGGGGGGGTACAATGAGCAGTTCTTC.

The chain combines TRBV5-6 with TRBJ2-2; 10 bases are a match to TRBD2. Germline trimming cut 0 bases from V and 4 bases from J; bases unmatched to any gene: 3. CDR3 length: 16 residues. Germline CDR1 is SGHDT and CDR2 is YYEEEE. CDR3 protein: CASSLASSGSTGELFF. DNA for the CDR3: TGTGCCAGCAGCTTGGCCTCTAGCGGGAGCACCGGGGAGCTGTTTTTT.

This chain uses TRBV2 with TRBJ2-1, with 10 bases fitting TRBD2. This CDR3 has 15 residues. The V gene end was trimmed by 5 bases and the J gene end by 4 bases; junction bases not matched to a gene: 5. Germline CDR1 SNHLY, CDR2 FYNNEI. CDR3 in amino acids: CASSPSGRVYNEQFF. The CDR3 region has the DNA TGTGCCAGCAGTCCAAGCGGGAGGGTTTACAATGAGCAGTTCTTC.

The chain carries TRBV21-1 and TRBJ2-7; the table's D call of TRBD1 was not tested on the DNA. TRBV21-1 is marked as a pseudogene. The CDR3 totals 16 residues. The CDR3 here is CASSNVGGQGAREQYF. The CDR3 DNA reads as TGTGCCAGCAGCAACGTAGGGGGACAGGGGGCGCGAGAGCAGTACTTC.